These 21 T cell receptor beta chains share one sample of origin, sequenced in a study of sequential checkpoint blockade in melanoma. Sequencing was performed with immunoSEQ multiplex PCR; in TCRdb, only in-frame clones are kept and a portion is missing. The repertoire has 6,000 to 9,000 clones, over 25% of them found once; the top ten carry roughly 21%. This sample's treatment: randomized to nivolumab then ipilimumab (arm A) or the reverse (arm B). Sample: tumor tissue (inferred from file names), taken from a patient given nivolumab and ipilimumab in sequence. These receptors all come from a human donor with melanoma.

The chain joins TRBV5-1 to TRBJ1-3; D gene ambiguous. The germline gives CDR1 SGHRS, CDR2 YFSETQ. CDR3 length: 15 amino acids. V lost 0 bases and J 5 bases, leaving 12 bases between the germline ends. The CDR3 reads CASSLGSGERNTIYF. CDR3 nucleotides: TGCGCCAGCAGCTTGGGAAGCGGGGAACGAAACACCATATATTTT.

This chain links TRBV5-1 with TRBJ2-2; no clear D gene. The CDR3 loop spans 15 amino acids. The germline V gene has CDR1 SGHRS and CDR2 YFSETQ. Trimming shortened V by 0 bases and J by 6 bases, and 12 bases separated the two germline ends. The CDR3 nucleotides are TGCGCCAGCAGCTTGGGCCACCTTAAGTCCGGGGAGCTGTTTTTT. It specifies CASSLGHLKSGELFF.

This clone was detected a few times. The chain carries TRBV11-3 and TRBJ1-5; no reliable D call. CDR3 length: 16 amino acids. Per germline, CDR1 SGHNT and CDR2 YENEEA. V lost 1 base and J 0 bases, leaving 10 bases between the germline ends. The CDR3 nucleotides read TGTGCCAGCAGCTTAGGGGCAGGTGATAGCAATCAGCCCCAGCATTTT. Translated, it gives CASSLGAGDSNQPQHF.

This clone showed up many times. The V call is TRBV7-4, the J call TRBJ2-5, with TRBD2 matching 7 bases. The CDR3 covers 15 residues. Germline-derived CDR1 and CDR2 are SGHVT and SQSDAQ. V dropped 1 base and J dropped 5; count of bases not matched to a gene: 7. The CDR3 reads CASSLGEGRGETQYF. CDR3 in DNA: TGTGCCAGCAGCTTAGGCGAAGGGCGGGGGGAGACCCAGTACTTC.

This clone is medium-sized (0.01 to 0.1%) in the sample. Written as DNA, the CDR3 is TGTGCCAGCAGCCAACCCAGCACGTATGAACTTATCCCTGGGGCCAACGTCCTGACTTTC. Amino acid sequence: CASSQPSTYELIPGANVLTF. The chain joins TRBV11-3 to TRBJ2-6; the D is unclear. The length of the CDR3 is 20 residues. Trimming cost V 5 bases and J 2 bases, with 25 bases left between them. Germline V lookup: CDR1 SGHNT, CDR2 YENEEA.

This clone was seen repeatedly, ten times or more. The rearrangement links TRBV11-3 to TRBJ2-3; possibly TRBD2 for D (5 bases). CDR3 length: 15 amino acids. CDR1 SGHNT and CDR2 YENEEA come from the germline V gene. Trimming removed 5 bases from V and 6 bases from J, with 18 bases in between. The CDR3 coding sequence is TGTGCCAGCAGCCGAGGGCCTCAAATGAGTGATACGCAGTATTTT. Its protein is CASSRGPQMSDTQYF.

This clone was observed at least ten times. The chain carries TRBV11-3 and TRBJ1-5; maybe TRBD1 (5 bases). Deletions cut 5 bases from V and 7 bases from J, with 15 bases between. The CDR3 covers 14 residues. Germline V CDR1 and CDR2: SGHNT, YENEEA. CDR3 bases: TGTGCCAGCAGCGTCTCCAGGGCAGAGCAGCCCCAGCATTTT. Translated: CASSVSRAEQPQHF.

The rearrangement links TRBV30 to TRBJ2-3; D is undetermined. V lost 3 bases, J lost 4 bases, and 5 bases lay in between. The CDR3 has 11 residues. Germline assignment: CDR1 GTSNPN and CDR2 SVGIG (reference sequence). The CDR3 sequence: CAWSLPDTQYF. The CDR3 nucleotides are TGTGCCTGGAGCTTACCAGATACGCAGTATTTT.

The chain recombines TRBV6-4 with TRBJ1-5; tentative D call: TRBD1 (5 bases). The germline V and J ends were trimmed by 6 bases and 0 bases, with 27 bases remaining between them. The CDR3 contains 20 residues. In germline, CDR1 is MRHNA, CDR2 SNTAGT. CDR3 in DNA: TGTGCCAGCAGCCTGGCCGGGAGGGACTATCCCATCTATAGCAATCAGCCCCAGCATTTT. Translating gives CASSLAGRDYPIYSNQPQHF.

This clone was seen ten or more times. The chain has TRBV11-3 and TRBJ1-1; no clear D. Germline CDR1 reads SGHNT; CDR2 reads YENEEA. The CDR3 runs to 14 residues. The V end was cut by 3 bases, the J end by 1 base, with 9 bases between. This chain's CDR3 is CASSFKGGNTEAFF. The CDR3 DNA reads TGTGCCAGCAGCTTCAAGGGAGGGAACACTGAAGCTTTCTTT.

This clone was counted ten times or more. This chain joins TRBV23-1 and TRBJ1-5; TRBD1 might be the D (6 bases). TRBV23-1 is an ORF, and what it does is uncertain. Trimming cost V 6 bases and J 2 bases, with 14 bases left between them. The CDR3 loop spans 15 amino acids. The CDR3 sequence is CASSRTDSRNQPQHF. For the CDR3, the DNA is TGCGCCAGCAGCCGGACGGACAGCCGCAATCAGCCCCAGCATTTT.

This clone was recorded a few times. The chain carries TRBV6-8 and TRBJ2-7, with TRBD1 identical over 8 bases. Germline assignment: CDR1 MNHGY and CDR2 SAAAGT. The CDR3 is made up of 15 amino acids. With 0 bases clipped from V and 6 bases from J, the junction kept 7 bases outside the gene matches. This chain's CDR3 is CASSYSRQGQSEQYF. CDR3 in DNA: TGTGCCAGCAGTTACTCAAGACAGGGGCAGAGCGAGCAGTACTTC.

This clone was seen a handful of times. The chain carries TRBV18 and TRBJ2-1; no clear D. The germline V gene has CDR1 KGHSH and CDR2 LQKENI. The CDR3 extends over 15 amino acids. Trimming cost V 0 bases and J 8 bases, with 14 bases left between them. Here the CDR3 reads CASSPPADRLDEQFF. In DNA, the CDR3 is TGTGCCAGCTCACCACCGGCGGACCGCTTGGATGAGCAGTTCTTC.

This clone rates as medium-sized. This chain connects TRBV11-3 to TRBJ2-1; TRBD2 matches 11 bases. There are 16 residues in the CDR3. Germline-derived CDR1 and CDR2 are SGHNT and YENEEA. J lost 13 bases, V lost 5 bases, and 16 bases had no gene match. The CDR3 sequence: CASSPLAGGGSDIQFF. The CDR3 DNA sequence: TGTGCCAGCAGCCCGCTAGCGGGAGGAGGTTCCGATATCCAGTTCTTC. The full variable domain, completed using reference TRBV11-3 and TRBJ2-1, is EAGVVQSPRYKIIEKKQPVAFWCNPISGHNTLYWYLQNLGQGPELLIRYENEEAVDDSQLPKDRFSAERLKGVDSTLKIQPAELGDSAVYLCASSPLAGGGSDIQFFGPGTRLTVL.

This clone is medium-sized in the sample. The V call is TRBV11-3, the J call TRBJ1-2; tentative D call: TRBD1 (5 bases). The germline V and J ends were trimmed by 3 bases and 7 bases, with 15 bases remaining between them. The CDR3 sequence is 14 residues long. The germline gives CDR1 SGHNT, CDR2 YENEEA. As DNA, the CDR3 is TGTGCCAGCAGCTTTCAGGGAGGGACCTCTGGCTACACCTTC. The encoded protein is CASSFQGGTSGYTF.

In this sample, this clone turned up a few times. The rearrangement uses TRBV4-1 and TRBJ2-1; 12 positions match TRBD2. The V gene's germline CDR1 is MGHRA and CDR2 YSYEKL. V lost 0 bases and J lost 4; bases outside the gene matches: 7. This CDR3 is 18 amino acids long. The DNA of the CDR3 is TGCGCCAGCAGCCAAGAGGCTAGCGGGAGGGCCTTATACAATGAGCAGTTCTTC. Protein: CASSQEASGRALYNEQFF.

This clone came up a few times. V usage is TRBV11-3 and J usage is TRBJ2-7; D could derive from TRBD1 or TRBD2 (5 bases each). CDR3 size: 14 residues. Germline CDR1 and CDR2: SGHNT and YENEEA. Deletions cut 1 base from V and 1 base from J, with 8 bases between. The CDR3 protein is CASSLVGGSYEQYF. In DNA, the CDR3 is TGTGCCAGCAGCTTAGTTGGGGGTTCCTACGAGCAGTACTTC.

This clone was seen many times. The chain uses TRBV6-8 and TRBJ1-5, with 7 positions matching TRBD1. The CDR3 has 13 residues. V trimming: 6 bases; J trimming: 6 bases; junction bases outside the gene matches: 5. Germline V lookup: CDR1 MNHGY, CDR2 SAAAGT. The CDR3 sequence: CASREQGSQPQHF. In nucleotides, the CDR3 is TGTGCCAGCAGGGAACAGGGGTCTCAGCCCCAGCATTTT.

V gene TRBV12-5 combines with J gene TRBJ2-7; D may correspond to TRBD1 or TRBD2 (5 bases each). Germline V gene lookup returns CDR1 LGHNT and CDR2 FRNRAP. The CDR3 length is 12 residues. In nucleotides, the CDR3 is TGTGCCAGCACTAAGGGACCCCGCGAGCAGTACTTC. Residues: CASTKGPREQYF.

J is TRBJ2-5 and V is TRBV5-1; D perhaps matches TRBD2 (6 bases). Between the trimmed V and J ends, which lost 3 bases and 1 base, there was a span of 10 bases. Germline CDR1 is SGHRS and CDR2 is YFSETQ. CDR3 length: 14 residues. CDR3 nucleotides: TGCGCCAGCAGCTCGGAGGGCGTCCAAGAGACCCAGTACTTC. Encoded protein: CASSSEGVQETQYF.

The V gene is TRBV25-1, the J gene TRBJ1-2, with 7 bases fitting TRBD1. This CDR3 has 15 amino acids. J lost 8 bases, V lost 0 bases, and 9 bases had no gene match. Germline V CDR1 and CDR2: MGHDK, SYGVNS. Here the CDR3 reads CASSEYRVTGDGYTF. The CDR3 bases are TGTGCCAGCAGTGAATATAGAGTCACAGGGGACGGCTACACCTTC.